The rows below give T cell receptor beta chains drawn from one sample of a study of post-analysis software for immune sequencing data. From the PCR reads, TCRdb called clonotypes with MiXCR, one entry per CDR3 protein. The sample has about 770,000 distinct CDR3 sequences, about half seen once. The sample consisted of blood. The receptors here all came from a girl aged 5 to 17 with multiple sclerosis. Each CDR3 is given with its conserved first and last residue. The D gene is left open where the match is weak. Some rows mark clone size as missing; the rest say once, few, many or name a class of expanded clone.

D gene,V gene,clone size,J gene,CDR3 protein,CDR3 DNA
TRBD2,TRBV7-2,NA,TRBJ2-7,CASSSVSSGPNEQYF,TGTGCCAGCAGCAGTGTGTCTAGCGGGCCTAACGAGCAGTACTTC
TRBD2,TRBV7-3,NA,TRBJ2-3,CASSLGTSGGGTDTQYF,TGTGCCAGCAGCTTAGGGACTAGCGGAGGGGGCACAGATACGCAGTATTTT
NA,TRBV28,NA,TRBJ1-2,CASSLPPSDYGYTF,TGTGCCAGCAGTTTGCCTCCGTCGGACTATGGCTACACCTTC
NA,TRBV28,NA,TRBJ1-1,CANRQRTDTEAFF,TGTGCCAACAGGCAAAGGACAGATACTGAAGCTTTCTTT
TRBD1,TRBV7-3,NA,TRBJ1-2,CASSLRPTGGYGYTF,TGTGCCAGCAGCTTACGACCTACAGGGGGCTATGGCTACACCTTC
TRBD1,TRBV28,few,TRBJ1-1,CASSFDRVTEAFF,TGTGCCAGCAGTTTTGACAGGGTCACTGAAGCTTTCTTT
TRBD2,TRBV20-1,few,TRBJ2-7,CSARALAGETYEQYF,TGCAGTGCTAGAGCCCTAGCGGGAGAAACCTACGAGCAGTACTTC
NA,TRBV5-1,few,TRBJ1-2,CASSSRDGGGMSGYTF,TGCGCCAGCAGCTCCCGAGATGGGGGCGGTATGAGTGGCTACACCTTC
TRBD1,TRBV29-1,once,TRBJ1-4,CSARQGGDEKLFF,TGCAGCGCCCGACAGGGGGGGGATGAAAAACTGTTTTTT
TRBD2,TRBV7-9,few,TRBJ2-7,CASSPSPTSGNEQYF,TGTGCCAGCAGCCCCTCACCGACTAGCGGGAACGAGCAGTACTTC
NA,TRBV4-3,few,TRBJ2-5,CASSLGLGEETQYF,TGCGCCAGCAGCCTGGGACTCGGTGAAGAGACCCAGTACTTC
NA,TRBV29-1,few,TRBJ2-1,CSVESDRPHNEQFF,TGCAGCGTTGAGTCGGACAGACCTCACAATGAGCAGTTCTTC
TRBD1,TRBV6-6,NA,TRBJ2-7,CASSYYRTGMSSEQYF,TGTGCCAGCAGTTACTACCGGACAGGGATGTCATCCGAGCAGTACTTC
NA,TRBV7-2,NA,TRBJ1-5,CASSLYGLRTPQHF,TGTGCCAGCAGCTTATATGGACTCCGGACGCCCCAGCATTTT
NA,TRBV6-6,NA,TRBJ2-7,CASSYSGQGEEAQYF,TGTGCCAGCAGTTACTCCGGCCAGGGCGAAGAGGCCCAGTACTTC
TRBD1,TRBV5-1,few,TRBJ2-5,CASSRKQGGETQYF,TGCGCCAGCAGTCGTAAACAGGGGGGAGAGACCCAGTACTTC
TRBD1,TRBV6-6,NA,TRBJ1-5,CASSHRTGNQPQHF,TGTGCCAGCAGCCACCGGACAGGTAATCAGCCCCAGCATTTT
NA,TRBV5-1,NA,TRBJ1-5,CASSLAGTSNQPQHF,TGCGCCAGCAGCTTGGCCGGAACTAGCAATCAGCCCCAGCATTTT
NA,TRBV24-1,NA,TRBJ2-3,CATSVGDTQYF,TGTGCAACCAGTGTGGGGGATACGCAGTATTTT
NA,TRBV6-5,NA,TRBJ2-7,CASRARGFSYEQYF,TGTGCCAGCAGAGCAAGGGGTTTTTCCTACGAGCAGTACTTC